Sequencing of this TCR beta chain was carried out in a study of metastatic and nonmetastatic thyroid tumors. The CDR3 length is 19 residues. J was trimmed by 6 bases and V by 1 base; bases with no gene match: 13. Germline CDR1 and CDR2: SGHTA and FQGTGA. Via MiXCR, TCRdb re-called the PCR reads. This sample carries 10,000 to 15,000 clones, around 30% of them seen once, and the ten largest clones take 12%. Nobody among the patients had been given any treatment before thyroid surgery. This TCR derives from a female donor with papillary thyroid cancer or a benign thyroid nodule (not recorded which). Some clones in this sample may be carry-over from other donors' samples. The sequencing input was tumor tissue. The chain uses TRBV7-3 and TRBJ2-1, with 12 positions matching TRBD2. The CDR3 DNA reads as TGTGCCAGCAGCTTAAGTACCCGAGGCCGACTAGCGGGAGCCAATGAGCAGTTCTTC. Amino acids: CASSLSTRGRLAGANEQFF.